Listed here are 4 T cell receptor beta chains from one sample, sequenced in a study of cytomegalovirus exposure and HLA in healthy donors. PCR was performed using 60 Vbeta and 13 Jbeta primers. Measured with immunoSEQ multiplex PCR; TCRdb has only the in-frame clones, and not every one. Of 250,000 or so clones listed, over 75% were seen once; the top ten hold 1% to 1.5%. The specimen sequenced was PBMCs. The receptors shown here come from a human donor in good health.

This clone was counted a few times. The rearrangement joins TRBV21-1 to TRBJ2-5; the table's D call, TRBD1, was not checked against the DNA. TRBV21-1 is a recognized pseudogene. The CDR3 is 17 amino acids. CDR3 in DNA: TGTGCCAGCAGCTACGCCCCCGGGACAGCGTACCAAGAGACCCAGTACTTC. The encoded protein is CASSYAPGTAYQETQYF.

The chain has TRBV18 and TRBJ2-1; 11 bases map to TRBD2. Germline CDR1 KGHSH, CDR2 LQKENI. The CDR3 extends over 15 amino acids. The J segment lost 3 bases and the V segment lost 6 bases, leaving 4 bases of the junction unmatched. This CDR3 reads CASSRGLADYNEQFF. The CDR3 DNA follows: TGTGCCAGCTCCCGGGGACTAGCGGACTACAATGAGCAGTTCTTC.

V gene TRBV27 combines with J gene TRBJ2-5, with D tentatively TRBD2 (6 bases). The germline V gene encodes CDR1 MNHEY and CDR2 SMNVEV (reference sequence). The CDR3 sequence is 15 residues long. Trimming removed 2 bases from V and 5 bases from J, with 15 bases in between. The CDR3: CASSLGGSYGETQYF. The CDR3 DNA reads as TGTGCCAGCAGTTTAGGAGGGTCCTATGGGGAGACCCAGTACTTC.

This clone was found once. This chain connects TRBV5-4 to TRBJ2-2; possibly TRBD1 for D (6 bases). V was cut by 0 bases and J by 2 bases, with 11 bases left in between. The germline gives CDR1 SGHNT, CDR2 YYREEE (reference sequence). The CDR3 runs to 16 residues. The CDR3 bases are TGTGCCAGCAGCTTGGGGGGGCCTATAAACACCGGGGAGCTGTTTTTT. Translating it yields CASSLGGPINTGELFF.